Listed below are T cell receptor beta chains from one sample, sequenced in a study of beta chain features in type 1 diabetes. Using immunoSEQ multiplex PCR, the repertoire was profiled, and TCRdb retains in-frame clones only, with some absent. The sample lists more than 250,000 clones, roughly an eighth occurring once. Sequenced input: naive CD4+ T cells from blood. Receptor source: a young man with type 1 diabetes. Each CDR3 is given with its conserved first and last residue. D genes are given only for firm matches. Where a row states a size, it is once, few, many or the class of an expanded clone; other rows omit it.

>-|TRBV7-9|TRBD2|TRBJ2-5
CASSSSGRWQETQYF
TGTGCCAGCAGCTCCAGCGGGAGGTGGCAAGAGACCCAGTACTTC
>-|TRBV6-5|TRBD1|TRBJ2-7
CASSLDRTTYEQYF
TGTGCCAGCAGCTTGGACAGGACCACCTACGAGCAGTACTTC
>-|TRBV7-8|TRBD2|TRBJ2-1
CASSLSGIAYNEQFF
TGTGCCAGCAGCTTAAGCGGGATAGCCTACAATGAGCAGTTCTTC
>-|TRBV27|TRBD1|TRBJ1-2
CASSPETGTRGYTF
TGTGCCAGCAGTCCCGAGACAGGGACTCGTGGCTACACCTTC
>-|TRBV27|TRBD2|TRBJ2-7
CASSLAGGPKQYF
TGTGCCAGCAGTCTAGCGGGTGGCCCTAAGCAGTACTTC
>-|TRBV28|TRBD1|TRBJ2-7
CASSLGDRVDEQYF
TGTGCCAGCAGTTTAGGTGACAGGGTCGACGAGCAGTACTTC
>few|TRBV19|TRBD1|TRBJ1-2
CASSPQGDESGYTF
TGTGCCAGTAGTCCACAGGGGGATGAGTCTGGCTACACCTTC
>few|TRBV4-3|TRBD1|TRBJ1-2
CASSQRQGAVGGYTF
TGCGCCAGCAGCCAACGTCAGGGGGCAGTGGGAGGCTACACCTTC
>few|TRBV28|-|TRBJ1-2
CASNPGGGLNYGYTF
TGTGCCAGCAACCCCGGTGGCGGACTCAACTATGGCTACACCTTC
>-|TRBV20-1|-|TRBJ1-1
CSAIEGLLAFF
TGCAGTGCTATAGAGGGACTCTTAGCTTTCTTT
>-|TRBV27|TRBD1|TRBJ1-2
CASSSTGVFGYTF
TGTGCCAGCAGTTCGACAGGGGTTTTTGGCTACACCTTC
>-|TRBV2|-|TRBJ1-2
CASSEATPVDYGYTF
TGTGCCAGCAGTGAAGCGACACCGGTTGACTATGGCTACACCTTC
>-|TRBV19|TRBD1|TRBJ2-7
CASNGRGPNDYEQYF
TGTGCCAGTAATGGAAGGGGGCCGAACGACTACGAGCAGTACTTC
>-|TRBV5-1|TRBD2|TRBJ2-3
CASSLFSGSNRRTDTQYF
TGCGCCAGCAGTTTATTTAGCGGGAGCAATCGAAGGACAGATACGCAGTATTTT
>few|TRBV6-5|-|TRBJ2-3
CASRSPGDTQYF
TGTGCCAGCAGGTCCCCAGGGGATACGCAGTATTTT
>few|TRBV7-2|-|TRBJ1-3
CASSLAHSGNTIYF
TGTGCCAGCAGCTTAGCACACTCTGGAAACACCATATATTTT